The 17 T cell receptor beta chains given below trace back to one sample, sequenced in a study of T cell clusters in autoimmune cytopenias. Each sample's input was around 270 ng genomic DNA, 38,000 or so genome equivalents. TRB was amplified by touch-down multiplex PCR, primer pools A and B combined. Each CDR3 protein gets one entry in TCRdb, which reprocessed the multiplex PCR reads and gives no DNA. The table for this sample gives over 500 distinct CDR3 sequences. The sample comprised peripheral blood. The source is a human donor with an autoimmune cytopenia or autoimmune hepatitis (not recorded which).

V is TRBV5-5 and J is TRBJ1-2. The CDR3 covers 13 residues. Germline V lookup: CDR1 SGHKS, CDR2 YYEKEE (reference sequence). CDR3 sequence reads: CASSLYQNYGYTF.

The V and J genes are TRBV11-2 and TRBJ1-4; the D call of TRBD1 rests on TCRdb alone, since no DNA is present to check it. Germline V gene lookup returns CDR1 SGHAT and CDR2 FQNNGV. This CDR3 spans 19 amino acids. This CDR3 reads CASSERRTGAYATNEKLFF. Variable domain in full (rest from reference TRBV11-2 and TRBJ1-4): EAGVAQSPRYKIIEKRQSVAFWCNPISGHATLYWYQQILGQGPKLLIQFQNNGVVDDSQLPKDRFSAERLKGVDSTLKIQPAKLEDSAVYLCASSERRTGAYATNEKLFFGSGTQLSVL.

The rearrangement uses TRBV7-3 and TRBJ2-3; TCRdb designates TRBD1, a call that cannot be tested without DNA. CDR1 is SGHTA, CDR2 FQGTGA, per germline. This CDR3 contains 16 residues. The chain's CDR3 is CASSLAGTGARDTQYF.

This chain links TRBV20-1 with TRBJ1-1; with no DNA, the TCRdb D assignment of TRBD1 cannot be verified. CDR1 is DFQATT, CDR2 SNEGSKA, per germline (reference sequence). CDR3 length equals 14 residues. This chain's CDR3 is CSARDAGLNTEAFF.

Frequency places this clonotype as medium-sized. The chain recombines TRBV19 with TRBJ1-4; TCRdb lists TRBD1, though no DNA is available to test this call. The CDR3 sequence is 17 residues long. CDR1 is LNHDA and CDR2 is SQIVND in the germline V gene (reference sequence). The CDR3 loop is CASSRRTVRAFGEKLFF. Based on the CDR3 plus reference TRBV19 and TRBJ1-4, the full variable domain is DGGITQSPKYLFRKEGQNVTLSCEQNLNHDAMYWYRQDPGQGLRLIYYSQIVNDFQKGDIAEGYSVSREKKESFPLTVTSAQKNPTAFYLCASSRRTVRAFGEKLFFGSGTQLSVL.

The chain uses TRBV20-1 and TRBJ2-5. Germline V gene data show CDR1 as DFQATT and CDR2 as SNEGSKA (reference sequence). This CDR3 comprises 14 residues. CDR3 sequence: CSARDSGIEETQYF.

The V call is TRBV6-6, the J call TRBJ1-1. CDR3 length equals 11 residues. Germline V lookup: CDR1 MNHNY, CDR2 SVGAGI (reference sequence). CDR3 residues: CASSYDTEAFF.

This clonotype is medium-sized by frequency. The rearrangement joins TRBV5-5 to TRBJ2-2. CDR1 and CDR2 from the germline V gene are SGHKS and YYEKEE (reference sequence). The CDR3 runs 12 residues. The CDR3 is CASSLMVGELFF. Complete variable domain (other parts from reference TRBV5-5 and TRBJ2-2): DAGVTQSPTHLIKTRGQQVTLRCSPISGHKSVSWYQQVLGQGPQFIFQYYEKEERGRGNFPDRFSARQFPNYSSELNVNALLLGDSALYLCASSLMVGELFFGEGSRLTVL.

This clonotype is classed as medium-sized by frequency. V is TRBV7-2 and J is TRBJ2-7; there is no DNA to check the TCRdb D call of TRBD1. CDR1 and CDR2 (germline): SGHTA, FQGNSA. The CDR3 has 14 amino acids. The CDR3 sequence: CASSLVGGYDEQYF.

V and J are TRBV29-1 and TRBJ1-1. This CDR3 region has 12 residues. Per germline, CDR1 SQVTM and CDR2 ANQGSEA. CDR3 amino acids: CSVESHEIEAFF.

The gene calls are TRBV20-1 and TRBJ1-1; TCRdb's D call of TRBD1 is untestable without DNA. Germline V gene sequence: CDR1 DFQATT, CDR2 SNEGSKA (reference sequence). This CDR3 region has 13 residues. The CDR3 reads CSAFQGVRTEAFF.

By frequency, this clonotype registers medium-sized. Here the CDR3 reads CASSLARGLIGYTF. V is TRBV7-2 and J is TRBJ1-2; the D call of TRBD1 rests on TCRdb alone, since no DNA is present to check it. Germline V gene lookup returns CDR1 SGHTA and CDR2 FQGNSA. The CDR3 loop spans 14 amino acids.

The rearrangement uses TRBV4-2 and TRBJ1-2; TCRdb proposes TRBD1, but this gene call is untestable without DNA. The length of the CDR3 is 14 residues. In germline, CDR1 is LGHNA, CDR2 YNFKEQ. This CDR3 reads CAGSQEGGEYGYTF.

Frequency places this clonotype as medium-sized. The chain links TRBV29-1 to TRBJ2-6. The germline CDR1 and CDR2 sequences are SQVTM and ANQGSEA. CDR3 length: 13 residues. The CDR3 loop is CSVDNSGANVLTF.

V is TRBV5-4 and J is TRBJ2-6. The germline V gene encodes CDR1 SGHNT and CDR2 YYREEE (reference sequence). The CDR3 consists of 17 residues. The CDR3 loop reads CASSSATLLSGANVLTF.

The J gene is TRBJ2-5, the V gene TRBV14; the D call of TRBD1 rests on TCRdb alone, since no DNA is present to check it. The CDR3 has 12 residues. Germline CDR1 is SGHDN and CDR2 is FVKESK. CDR3 sequence reads: CASSPPGETQYF.

Its frequency marks this clonotype as medium-sized (0.01 to 0.1%). The genes are TRBV6-2 or TRBV6-3 and TRBJ2-1; TCRdb's D call, TRBD2, is unchecked because there is no DNA. This CDR3 is 15 amino acids long. Per the germline V gene, CDR1 is MNHEY and CDR2 is SVGEGT. This CDR3 reads CASSYLLAGEGEQFF.